The T cell receptor (beta chain) under discussion was sequenced for a study of spatial heterogeneity in lung cancer. Germline V gives CDR1 ENHRY, CDR2 SYGVKD. The CDR3 loop spans 14 amino acids. Trimming left V 6 bases short and J 3 bases short, with 15 bases between. TCRdb analysed the 5' RACE reads with MiXCR anew, one entry per CDR3 protein. The sample consists of about 13,000 distinct CDR3 sequences, over 4.5% of them appearing once. Comments on this clonotype: Its antigen remains unknown.

Regarding time point: sample taken at primary tumor resection. Whole-study findings and limits: Tumor mutation counts were tracked by expanded intratumoral alpha and beta TCR counts. Expanded TCR counts, ubiquitous and regional, correlated respectively with ubiquitous and regional nonsynonymous mutation counts.

The V gene is TRBV10-3, the J gene TRBJ2-7; maybe TRBD1 (6 bases). The material sequenced was lung tumor tissue, taken at surgery. The receptor was derived from a male donor with early-stage non-small cell lung cancer. Here the CDR3 reads CAISLRGLVYEQYF. Here the CDR3 DNA reads TGTGCCATCAGCCTCAGGGGCTTAGTCTACGAGCAGTACTTC.